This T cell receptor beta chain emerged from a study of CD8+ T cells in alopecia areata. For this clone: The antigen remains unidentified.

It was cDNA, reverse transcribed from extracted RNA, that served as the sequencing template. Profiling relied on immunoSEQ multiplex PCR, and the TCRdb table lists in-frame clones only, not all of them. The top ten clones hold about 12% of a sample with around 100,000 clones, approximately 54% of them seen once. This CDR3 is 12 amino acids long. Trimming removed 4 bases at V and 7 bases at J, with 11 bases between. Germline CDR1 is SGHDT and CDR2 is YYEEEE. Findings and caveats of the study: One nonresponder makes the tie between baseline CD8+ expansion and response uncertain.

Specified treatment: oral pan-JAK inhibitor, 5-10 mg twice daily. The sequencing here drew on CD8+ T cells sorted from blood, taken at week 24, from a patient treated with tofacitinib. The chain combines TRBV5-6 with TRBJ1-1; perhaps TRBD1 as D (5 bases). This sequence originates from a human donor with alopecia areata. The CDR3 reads CASSPGTLEAFF. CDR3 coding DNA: TGTGCCAGCAGCCCTGGGACCCTTGAAGCTTTCTTT.